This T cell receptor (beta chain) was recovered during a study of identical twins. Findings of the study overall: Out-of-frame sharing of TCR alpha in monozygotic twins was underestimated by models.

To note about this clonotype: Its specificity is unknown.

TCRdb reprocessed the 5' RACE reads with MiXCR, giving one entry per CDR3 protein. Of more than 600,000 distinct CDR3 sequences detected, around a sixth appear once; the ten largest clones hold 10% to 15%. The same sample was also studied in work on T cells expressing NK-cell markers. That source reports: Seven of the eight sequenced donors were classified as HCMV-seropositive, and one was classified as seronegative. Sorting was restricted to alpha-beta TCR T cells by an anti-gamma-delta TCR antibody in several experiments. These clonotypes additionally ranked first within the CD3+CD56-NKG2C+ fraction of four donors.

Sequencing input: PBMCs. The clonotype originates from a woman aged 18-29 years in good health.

The CDR3 loop reads CASYSARQETQYF. CDR3 DNA sequence: TGTGCCAGCTATTCGGCACGTCAAGAGACCCAGTACTTC. The V gene is TRBV6-2 or TRBV6-3, the J gene TRBJ2-5, with D unclear. V lost 8 bases and J lost 2, with 12 bases in between. CDR1 is MNHEY and CDR2 is SVGEGT in the germline V gene. This CDR3 is 13 amino acids long.